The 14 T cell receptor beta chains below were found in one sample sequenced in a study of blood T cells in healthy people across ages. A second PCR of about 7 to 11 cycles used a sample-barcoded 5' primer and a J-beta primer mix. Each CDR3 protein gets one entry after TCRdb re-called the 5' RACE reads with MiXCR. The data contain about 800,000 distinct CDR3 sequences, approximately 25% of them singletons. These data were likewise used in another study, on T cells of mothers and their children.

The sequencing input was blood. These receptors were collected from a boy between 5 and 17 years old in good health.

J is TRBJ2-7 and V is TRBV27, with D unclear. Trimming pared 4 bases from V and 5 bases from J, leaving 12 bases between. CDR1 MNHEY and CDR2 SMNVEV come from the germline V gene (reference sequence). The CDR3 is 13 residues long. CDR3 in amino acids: CASSSRATNEQYF. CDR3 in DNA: TGTGCCAGCAGTTCCCGGGCAACGAACGAGCAGTACTTC.

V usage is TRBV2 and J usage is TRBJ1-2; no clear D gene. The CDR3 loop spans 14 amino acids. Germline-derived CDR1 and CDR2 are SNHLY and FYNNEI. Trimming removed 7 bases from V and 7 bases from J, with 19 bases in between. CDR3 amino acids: CASKAFGARLGYTF. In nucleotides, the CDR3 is TGTGCCAGCAAGGCGTTCGGTGCTCGGCTTGGCTACACCTTC. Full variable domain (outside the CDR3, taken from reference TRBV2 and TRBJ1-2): EPEVTQTPSHQVTQMGQEVILRCVPISNHLYFYWYRQILGQKVEFLVSFYNNEISEKSEIFDDQFSVERPDGSNFTLKIRSTKLEDSAMYFCASKAFGARLGYTFGSGTRLTVV.

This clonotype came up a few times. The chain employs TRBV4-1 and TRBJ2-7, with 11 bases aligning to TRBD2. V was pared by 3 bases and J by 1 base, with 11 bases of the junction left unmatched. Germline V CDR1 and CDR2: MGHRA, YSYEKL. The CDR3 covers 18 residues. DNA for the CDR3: TGCGCCAGCAGCCACTTACCCGGGACTAGCGGTGGATCCTACGAGCAGTACTTC. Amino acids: CASSHLPGTSGGSYEQYF.

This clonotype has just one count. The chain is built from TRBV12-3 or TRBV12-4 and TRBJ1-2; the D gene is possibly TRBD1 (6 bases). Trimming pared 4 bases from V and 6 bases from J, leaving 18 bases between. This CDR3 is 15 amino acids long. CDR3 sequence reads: CASSSRTVVWHGYTF. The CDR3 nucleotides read TGTGCCAGCAGTTCCCGGACAGTAGTTTGGCATGGCTACACCTTC.

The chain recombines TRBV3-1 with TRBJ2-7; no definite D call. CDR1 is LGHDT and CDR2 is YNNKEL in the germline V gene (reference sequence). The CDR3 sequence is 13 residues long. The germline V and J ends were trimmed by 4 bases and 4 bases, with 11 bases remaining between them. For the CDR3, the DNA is TGTGCCAGCAGCCGAACCCTCTCTTACGAGCAGTACTTC. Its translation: CASSRTLSYEQYF.

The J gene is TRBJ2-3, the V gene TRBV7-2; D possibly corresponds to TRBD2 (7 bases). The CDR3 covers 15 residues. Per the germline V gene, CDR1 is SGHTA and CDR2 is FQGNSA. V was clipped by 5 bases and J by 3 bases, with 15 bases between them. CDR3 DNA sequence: TGTGCCAGCAGCCTAGGGGGGGTTGGGACAGATACGCAGTATTTT. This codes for CASSLGGVGTDTQYF.

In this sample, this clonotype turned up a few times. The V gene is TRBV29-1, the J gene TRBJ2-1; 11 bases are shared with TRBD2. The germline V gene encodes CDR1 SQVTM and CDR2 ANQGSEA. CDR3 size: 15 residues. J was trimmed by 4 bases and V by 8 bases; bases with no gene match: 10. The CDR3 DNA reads TGCAGCCATGCCACTAGCGGGGGCCCGTACAATGAGCAGTTCTTC. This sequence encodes CSHATSGGPYNEQFF.

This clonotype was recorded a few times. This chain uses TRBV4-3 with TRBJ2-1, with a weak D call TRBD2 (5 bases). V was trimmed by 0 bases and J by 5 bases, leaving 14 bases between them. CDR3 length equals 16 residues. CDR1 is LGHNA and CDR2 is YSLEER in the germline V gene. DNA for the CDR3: TGCGCCAGCAGCCAAGATCTCCGGACTGCAGACAATGAGCAGTTCTTC. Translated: CASSQDLRTADNEQFF.

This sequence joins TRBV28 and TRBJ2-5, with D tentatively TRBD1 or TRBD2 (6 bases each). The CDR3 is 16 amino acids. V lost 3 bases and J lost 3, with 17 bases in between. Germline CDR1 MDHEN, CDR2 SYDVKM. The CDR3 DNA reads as TGTGCCAGCAGTTTGCTCGGGGGCTCGGTTGAAGAGACCCAGTACTTC. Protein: CASSLLGGSVEETQYF.

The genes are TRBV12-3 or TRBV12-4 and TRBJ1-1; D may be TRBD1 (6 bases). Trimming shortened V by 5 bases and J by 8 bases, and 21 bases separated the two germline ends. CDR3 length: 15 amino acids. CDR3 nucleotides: TGTGCCAGCAGTACCACGAAAGACGGGGACATAGAAGCTTTCTTT. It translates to CASSTTKDGDIEAFF.

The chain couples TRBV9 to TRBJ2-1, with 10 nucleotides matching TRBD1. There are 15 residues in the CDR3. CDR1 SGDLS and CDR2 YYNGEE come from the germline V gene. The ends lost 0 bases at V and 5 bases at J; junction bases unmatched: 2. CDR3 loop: CASSVGQGAHNEQFF. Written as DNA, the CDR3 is TGTGCCAGCAGCGTAGGACAGGGGGCCCACAATGAGCAGTTCTTC.

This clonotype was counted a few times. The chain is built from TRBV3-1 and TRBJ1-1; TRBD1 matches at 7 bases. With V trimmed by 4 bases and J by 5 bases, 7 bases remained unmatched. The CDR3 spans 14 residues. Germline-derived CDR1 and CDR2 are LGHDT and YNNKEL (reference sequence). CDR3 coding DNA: TGTGCCAGCAGCCTAGGGACAGTTAGAACTGAAGCTTTCTTT. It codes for CASSLGTVRTEAFF.

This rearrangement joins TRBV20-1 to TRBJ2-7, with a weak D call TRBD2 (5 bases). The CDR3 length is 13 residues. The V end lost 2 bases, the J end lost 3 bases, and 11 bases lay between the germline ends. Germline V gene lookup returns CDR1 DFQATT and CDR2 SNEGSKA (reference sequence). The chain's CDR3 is CSARRVGDYEQYF. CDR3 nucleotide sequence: TGCAGTGCTAGAAGGGTCGGGGACTACGAGCAGTACTTC.

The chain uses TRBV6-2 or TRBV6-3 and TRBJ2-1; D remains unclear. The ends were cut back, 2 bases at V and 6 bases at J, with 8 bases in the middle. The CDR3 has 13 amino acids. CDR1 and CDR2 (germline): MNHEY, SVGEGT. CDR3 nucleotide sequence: TGTGCCAGCAGTTACAACTACCCCAATGAGCAGTTCTTC. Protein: CASSYNYPNEQFF.